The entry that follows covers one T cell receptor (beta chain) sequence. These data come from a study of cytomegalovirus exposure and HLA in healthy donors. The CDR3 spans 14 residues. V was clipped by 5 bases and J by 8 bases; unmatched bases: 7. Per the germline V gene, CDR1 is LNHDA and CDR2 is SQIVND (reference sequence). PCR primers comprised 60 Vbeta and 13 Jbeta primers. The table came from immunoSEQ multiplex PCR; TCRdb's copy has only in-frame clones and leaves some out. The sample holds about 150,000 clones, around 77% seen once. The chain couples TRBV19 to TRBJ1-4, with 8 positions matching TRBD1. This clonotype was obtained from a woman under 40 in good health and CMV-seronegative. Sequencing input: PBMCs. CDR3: CASSPTGVEEKLFF. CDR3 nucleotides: TGTGCCAGTAGTCCGACAGGGGTTGAGGAAAAACTGTTTTTT.